What follows describes a single T cell receptor (beta chain). Sequencing used immunoSEQ multiplex PCR; TCRdb keeps in-frame clones, though not all of them. Here the sample spans 200,000 to 250,000 clones, 88% being singletons. This sample was included in a study of blood T cell repertoires in COVID-19. The wider study: Italy, Spain and the United States were the sources of the convalescent and acute COVID-19 samples.

Trimming took off 0 bases at V and 7 bases at J, with 21 bases between the two ends. Germline loops: CDR1 LGHDT, CDR2 YNNKEL (reference sequence). This CDR3 contains 17 residues. Those who participated ranged in age from roughly 18 to 90 years and resided in about 24 US areas. The TCR originated in a woman in her 30s who had been exposed to COVID-19. Sequencing was done on a sample of PBMCs or T cells enriched from blood (not recorded which). The chain couples TRBV3-1 (or the pseudogene TRBV3-2) to TRBJ1-2, with a tentative D call TRBD1 (5 bases). The CDR3 here is CASSQDLGVGQVGGYTF. In nucleotides, the CDR3 is TGTGCCAGCAGCCAAGACTTGGGTGTGGGGCAGGTTGGTGGCTACACCTTC.